The table lists the clone carrying this T cell receptor beta chain with many counts. The antigen is not known. The entry originates in a study of early T cells in non-severe SARS-CoV-2 infection. The overall study: With bulk RNA from unsorted whole blood as input, sequencing yielded unpaired chains. Study observations and caveats: Anti-spike CD8 responses were favored in VDJdb matching, and private and CD4 specificities were missed.

Individually, cDNA molecules had unique molecular identifiers attached to them. TCRdb redid the calling of the 5' RACE reads with MiXCR, one entry per CDR3 protein. The data hold about 60,000 distinct CDR3 sequences, with 18% observed a single time. The CDR3 totals 15 residues. The germline V gene encodes CDR1 SEHNR and CDR2 FQNEAQ (reference sequence). With V trimmed by 3 bases and J by 4 bases, 5 bases remained unmatched. The chain has TRBV7-9 and TRBJ2-3; the match to TRBD1 covers 9 bases. Sequenced material: whole blood, taken at baseline. The receptor was derived from an adult who was a healthcare worker with PCR-confirmed SARS-CoV-2 infection or an uninfected control (not recorded which). The CDR3 sequence is CASSFRQGVPDTQYF. In nucleotides, the CDR3 is TGTGCCAGCAGCTTTAGACAGGGGGTCCCAGATACGCAGTATTTT.